Listed below are T cell receptor beta chains from one sample, sequenced in a study of early T cells in non-severe SARS-CoV-2 infection. TCRdb recomputed calls from the 5' RACE reads with MiXCR, one row per CDR3 protein. The table includes approximately 29,000 distinct CDR3 sequences, under 7.5% detected once. Sequenced material: whole blood. The receptors originated from an adult who was a healthcare worker with PCR-confirmed SARS-CoV-2 infection or an uninfected control (not recorded which). Both conserved end residues are part of each CDR3. D genes are given only for firm matches. Rows may omit the clone size; those that give it use once, few, many or a size class.

V	size	D	J	DNA	CDR3
TRBV19	many	TRBD1	TRBJ1-5	TGTGCCAGTATCCCCGGGACAGGGGGCCTTCAGCCCCAGCATTTT	CASIPGTGGLQPQHF
TRBV20-1	many	-	TRBJ2-1	TGCAGTGCACGGACTACCGGGAATGAGCAGTTCTTC	CSARTTGNEQFF
TRBV27	many	TRBD2	TRBJ2-2	TGTGCCAGCAGCCCCGGGACTAGCGGGAGTAGGAACACCGGGGAGCTGTTTTTT	CASSPGTSGSRNTGELFF
TRBV4-1	many	-	TRBJ2-7	TGCGCCAGCAGCCCATCTTCGACAGTCTCCTACGAGCAGTACTTC	CASSPSSTVSYEQYF
TRBV7-8	-	TRBD1	TRBJ1-2	TGTGCCAGCAGCCAGGGACAGAACTATGGCTACACCTTC	CASSQGQNYGYTF
TRBV7-8	-	TRBD1	TRBJ2-3	TGTGCCAGCAGCTTACGGACAGGGAAGCATAGCACAGATACGCAGTATTTT	CASSLRTGKHSTDTQYF
TRBV10-3	-	TRBD1	TRBJ2-1	TGTGCCATCAGTTACAACTCCGGGACAGGGGGCAATGAGCAGTTCTTC	CAISYNSGTGGNEQFF
TRBV10-3	medium-sized	TRBD1	TRBJ1-2	TGTGCCATCAGTTTGGACAGGGGCTATGGCTACACCTTC	CAISLDRGYGYTF
TRBV28	few	-	TRBJ1-5	TGTGCCAGCAGCCGGCTAGTCGGCAATCAGCCCCAGCATTTT	CASSRLVGNQPQHF
TRBV18	many	-	TRBJ1-2	TGTGCCAGCTCACCGCTAGCCAAGGTGGTGTTAGATGGCTACACCTTC	CASSPLAKVVLDGYTF
TRBV6-4	-	-	TRBJ1-2	TGTGCCAACCCGGGACTGGCGAACTATGGCTACACCTTC	CANPGLANYGYTF
TRBV7-9	many	-	TRBJ1-1	TGTGCCAGCAGCCCGACGTCAGGTCTCGCTTTCTTT	CASSPTSGLAFF
TRBV28	few	-	TRBJ1-1	TGTGAGTCCGGGGGGCGGGGGACTGAAGCTTTCTTT	CESGGRGTEAFF
TRBV2	few	-	TRBJ1-1	TGTGCCAGCAGTGCCCCCGAGGGGGGAGTGAGCACTGAAGCTTTCTTT	CASSAPEGGVSTEAFF
TRBV29-1	many	-	TRBJ1-1	TGCAGCGTTGCAAAAAGCGGGCCTGAAGCTTTCTTT	CSVAKSGPEAFF
TRBV5-1	many	-	TRBJ1-3	TGCGCCAGCAGCTTGAATGGACAGCTTAACTCTGGAAACACCATATATTTT	CASSLNGQLNSGNTIYF